This T cell receptor beta chain was identified during a study of cytomegalovirus exposure and HLA in healthy donors. Study summary: Unique TCRs from HLA-typed donors, 65 million to 85 million of them, were held in an early data release.

The V segment lost 2 bases and the J segment 6 bases; nucleotides outside the gene matches: 9. The germline gives CDR1 LGHNA, CDR2 YSLEER. This CDR3 has 15 amino acids. The PCR ran on 60 Vbeta and 13 Jbeta primers. The method was immunoSEQ multiplex PCR; TCRdb's version includes in-frame clones alone and lacks a portion of them. Of 140,000 or so clones in the sample, around 10% were seen once. This clonotype was sampled from a male donor in good health and CMV-seronegative. The genes are TRBV4-3 and TRBJ1-1; 7 positions match TRBD1. Sequencing used PBMCs. The CDR3 sequence: CASSQTTGIGAEAFF. CDR3 DNA: TGCGCCAGCAGCCAAACGACAGGGATAGGCGCTGAAGCTTTCTTT.